Below, one TCR beta chain is given with its context. CDR1 is SGHAT and CDR2 is FQNNGV in the germline V gene. J gave up 8 bases and V 5 bases, and 19 bases lay outside the gene matches. The length of the CDR3 is 17 residues. This sample stems from a study of technical replicates of blood from a handful of donors. Sequenced by immunoSEQ multiplex PCR; TCRdb stores in-frame clones only, minus some. Here the sample spans 80,000 to 100,000 clones, around 95% being singletons. The source material was T cells isolated from PBMCs. The chain has TRBV11-2 and TRBJ1-1; 8 bases fit TRBD1. The origin of this receptor is a human donor in good health. CDR3 protein: CASSPVALAGGFSEAFF. DNA of the CDR3: TGTGCCAGCAGCCCCGTTGCCCTGGCAGGGGGCTTTTCCGAAGCTTTCTTT.